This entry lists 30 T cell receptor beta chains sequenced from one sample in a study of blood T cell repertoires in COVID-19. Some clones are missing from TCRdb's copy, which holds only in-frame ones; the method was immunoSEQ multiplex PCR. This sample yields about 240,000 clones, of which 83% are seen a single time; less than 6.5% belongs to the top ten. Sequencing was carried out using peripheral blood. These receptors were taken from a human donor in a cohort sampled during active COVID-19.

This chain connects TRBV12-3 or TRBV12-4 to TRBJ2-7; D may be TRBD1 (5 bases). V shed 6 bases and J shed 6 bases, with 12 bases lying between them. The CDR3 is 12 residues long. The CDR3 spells CASSEQEGEQYF. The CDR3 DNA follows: TGTGCCAGCAGCGAACAGGAAGGCGAGCAGTACTTC.

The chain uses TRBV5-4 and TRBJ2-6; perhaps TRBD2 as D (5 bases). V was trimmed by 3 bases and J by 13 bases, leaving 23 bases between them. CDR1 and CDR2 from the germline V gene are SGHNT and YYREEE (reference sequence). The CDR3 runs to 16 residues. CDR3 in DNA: TGTGCCAGCAGCTGGAGGCCGTCGGCCCGATCTGGGGTCCTGACTTTC. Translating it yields CASSWRPSARSGVLTF.

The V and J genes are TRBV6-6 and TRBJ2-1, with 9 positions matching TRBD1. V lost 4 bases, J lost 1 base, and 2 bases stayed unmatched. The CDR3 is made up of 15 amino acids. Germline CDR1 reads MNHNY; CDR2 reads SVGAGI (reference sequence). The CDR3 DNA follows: TGTGCCAGCAGTTTACAGGGGGCATCCTACAATGAGCAGTTCTTC. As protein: CASSLQGASYNEQFF.

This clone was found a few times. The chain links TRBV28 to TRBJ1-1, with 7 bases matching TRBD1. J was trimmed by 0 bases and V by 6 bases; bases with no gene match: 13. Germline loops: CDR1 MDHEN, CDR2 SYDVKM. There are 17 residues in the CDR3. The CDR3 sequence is CASSPGTGQPMNTEAFF. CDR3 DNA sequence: TGTGCCAGCAGCCCCGGGACGGGACAGCCCATGAACACTGAAGCTTTCTTT.

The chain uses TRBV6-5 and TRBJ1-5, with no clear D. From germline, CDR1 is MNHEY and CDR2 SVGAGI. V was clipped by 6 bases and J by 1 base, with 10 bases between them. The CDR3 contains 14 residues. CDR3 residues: CASSPLQSNQPQHF. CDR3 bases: TGTGCCAGCAGCCCGCTCCAGAGCAATCAGCCCCAGCATTTT.

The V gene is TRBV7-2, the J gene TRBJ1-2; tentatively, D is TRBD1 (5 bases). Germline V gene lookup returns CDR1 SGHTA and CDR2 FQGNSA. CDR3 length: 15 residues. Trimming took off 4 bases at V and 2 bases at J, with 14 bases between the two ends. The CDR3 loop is CASSYLPTGNYGYTF. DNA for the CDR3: TGTGCCAGCAGCTATCTTCCTACAGGAAACTATGGCTACACCTTC.

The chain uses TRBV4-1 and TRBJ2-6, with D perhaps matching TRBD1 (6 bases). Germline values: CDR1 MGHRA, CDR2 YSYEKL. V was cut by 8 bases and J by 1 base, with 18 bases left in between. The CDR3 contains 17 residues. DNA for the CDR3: TGCGCCAGCGGTCAGGGGTTTGGGGGATCTGGGGCCAACGTCCTGACTTTC. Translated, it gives CASGQGFGGSGANVLTF.

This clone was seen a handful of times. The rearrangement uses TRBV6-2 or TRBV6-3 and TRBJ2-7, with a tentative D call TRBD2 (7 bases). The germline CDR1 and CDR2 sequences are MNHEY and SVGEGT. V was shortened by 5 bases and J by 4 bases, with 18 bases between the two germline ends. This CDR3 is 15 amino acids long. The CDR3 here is CASSPVRGAKYEQYF. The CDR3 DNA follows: TGTGCCAGCAGTCCCGTCCGGGGGGCAAAGTACGAGCAGTACTTC.

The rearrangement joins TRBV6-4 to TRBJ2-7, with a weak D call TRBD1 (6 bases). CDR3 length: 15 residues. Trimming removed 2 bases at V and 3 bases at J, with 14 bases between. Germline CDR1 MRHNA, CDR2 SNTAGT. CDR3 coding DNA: TGTGCCAGCAGTGACAGCGGACAGAACTACTACGAGCAGTACTTC. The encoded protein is CASSDSGQNYYEQYF.

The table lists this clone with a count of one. The CDR3 region is CASSEEFWTSGVQRYNEQFF. The DNA for the CDR3 is TGTGCCAGCAGTGAAGAGTTTTGGACTAGCGGGGTTCAGAGGTACAATGAGCAGTTCTTC. The chain carries TRBV2 and TRBJ2-1; 12 nucleotides match TRBD2. The CDR3 is made up of 20 amino acids. V was clipped by 1 base and J by 4 bases; unmatched bases: 14. Germline V gene sequence: CDR1 SNHLY, CDR2 FYNNEI.

The CDR3 sequence is CASSLAGQRDSTDTQYF. The DNA for the CDR3 is TGCGCCAGCAGCTTGGCGGGGCAGCGGGATAGCACAGATACGCAGTATTTT. This chain connects TRBV5-1 to TRBJ2-3, with 7 bases aligning to TRBD2. The germline gives CDR1 SGHRS, CDR2 YFSETQ. The CDR3 covers 17 residues. V trimming: 0 bases; J trimming: 0 bases; junction bases outside the gene matches: 7. The full variable domain, in which reference TRBV5-1 and TRBJ2-3 provide the parts outside the CDR3, is KAGVTQTPRYLIKTRGQQVTLSCSPISGHRSVSWYQQTPGQGLQFLFEYFSETQRNKGNFPGRFSGRQFSNSRSEMNVSTLELGDSALYLCASSLAGQRDSTDTQYFGPGTRLTVL.

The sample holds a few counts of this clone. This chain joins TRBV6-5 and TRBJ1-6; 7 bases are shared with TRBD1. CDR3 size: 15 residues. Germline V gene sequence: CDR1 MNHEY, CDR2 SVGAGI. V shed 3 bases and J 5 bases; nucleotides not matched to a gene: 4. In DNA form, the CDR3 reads TGTGCCAGCAGTTATAAGGGACAGAATAATTCACCCCTCCACTTT. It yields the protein CASSYKGQNNSPLHF.

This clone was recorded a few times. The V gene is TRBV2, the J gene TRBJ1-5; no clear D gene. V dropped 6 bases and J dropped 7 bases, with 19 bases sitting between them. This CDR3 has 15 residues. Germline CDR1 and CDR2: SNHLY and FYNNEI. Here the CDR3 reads CASRRTREIRQPQHF. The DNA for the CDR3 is TGTGCCAGCAGGAGGACTAGGGAAATACGGCAGCCCCAGCATTTT.

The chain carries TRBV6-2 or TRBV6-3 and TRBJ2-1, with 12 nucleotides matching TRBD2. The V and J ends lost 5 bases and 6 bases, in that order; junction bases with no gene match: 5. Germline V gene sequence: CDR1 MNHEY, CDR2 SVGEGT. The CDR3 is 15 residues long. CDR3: CASSKTSGGVNEQFF. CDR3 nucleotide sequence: TGTGCCAGCAGTAAGACTAGCGGGGGAGTCAATGAGCAGTTCTTC.

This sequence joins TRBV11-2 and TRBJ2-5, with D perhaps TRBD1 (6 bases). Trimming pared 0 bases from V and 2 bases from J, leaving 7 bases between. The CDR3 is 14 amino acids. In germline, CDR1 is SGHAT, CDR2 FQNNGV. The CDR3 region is CASSLDRGQETQYF. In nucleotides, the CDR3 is TGTGCCAGCAGCTTAGATAGGGGGCAAGAGACCCAGTACTTC.

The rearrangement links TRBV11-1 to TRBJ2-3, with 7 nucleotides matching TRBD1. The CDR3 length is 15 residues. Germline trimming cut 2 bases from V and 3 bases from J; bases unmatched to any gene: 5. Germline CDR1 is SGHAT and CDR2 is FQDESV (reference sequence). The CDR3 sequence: CASSLSDRATDTQYF. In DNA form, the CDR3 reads TGTGCCAGCAGCTTATCAGACAGGGCGACAGATACGCAGTATTTT.

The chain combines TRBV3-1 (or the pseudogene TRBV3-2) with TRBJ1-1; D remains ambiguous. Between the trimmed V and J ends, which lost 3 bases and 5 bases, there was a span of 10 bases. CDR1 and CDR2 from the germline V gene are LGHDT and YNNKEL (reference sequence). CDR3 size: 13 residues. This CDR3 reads CASSQGRETEAFF. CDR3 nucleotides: TGTGCCAGCAGCCAGGGAAGGGAGACTGAAGCTTTCTTT.

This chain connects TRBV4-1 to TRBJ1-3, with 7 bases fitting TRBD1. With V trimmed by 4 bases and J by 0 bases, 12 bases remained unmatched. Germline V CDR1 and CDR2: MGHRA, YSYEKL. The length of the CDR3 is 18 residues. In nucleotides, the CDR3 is TGCGCCAGCAGCCTCAGAGCCCCGGGACAGAGCTCTGGAAACACCATATATTTT. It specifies CASSLRAPGQSSGNTIYF.

The CDR3 is CASRERDANTGELFF. The CDR3 coding sequence is TGTGCCAGCAGAGAGCGGGACGCGAACACCGGGGAGCTGTTTTTT. The genes are TRBV2 and TRBJ2-2; 7 bases match TRBD2. The CDR3 has 15 residues. With 6 bases clipped from V and 0 bases from J, the junction kept 4 bases outside the gene matches. Germline-derived CDR1 and CDR2 are SNHLY and FYNNEI.

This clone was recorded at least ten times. The CDR3 region has the DNA TGTGCCACCCACGGACTTCCCTCCTACAATGAGCAGTTCTTC. Its translation is CATHGLPSYNEQFF. This chain connects TRBV28 to TRBJ2-1; D possibly corresponds to TRBD2 (5 bases). CDR3 length equals 14 residues. V was pared by 10 bases and J by 0 bases, with 13 bases between. From germline, CDR1 is MDHEN and CDR2 SYDVKM.

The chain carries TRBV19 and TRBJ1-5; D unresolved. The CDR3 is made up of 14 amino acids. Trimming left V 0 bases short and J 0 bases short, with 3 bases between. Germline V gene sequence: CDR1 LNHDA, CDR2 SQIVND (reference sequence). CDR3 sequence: CASSIEASNQPQHF. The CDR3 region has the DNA TGTGCCAGTAGTATAGAAGCTAGCAATCAGCCCCAGCATTTT.

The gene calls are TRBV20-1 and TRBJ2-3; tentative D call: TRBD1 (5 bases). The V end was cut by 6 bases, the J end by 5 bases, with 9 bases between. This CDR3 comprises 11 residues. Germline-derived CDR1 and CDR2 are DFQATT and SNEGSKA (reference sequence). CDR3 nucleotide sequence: TGCAGTGCCCAAGGGGTAGATACGCAGTATTTT. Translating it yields CSAQGVDTQYF.

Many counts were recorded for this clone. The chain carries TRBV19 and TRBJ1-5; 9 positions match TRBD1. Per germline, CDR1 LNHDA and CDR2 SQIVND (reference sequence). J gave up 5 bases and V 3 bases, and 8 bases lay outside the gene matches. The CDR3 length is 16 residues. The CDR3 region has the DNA TGTGCCAGTAGTATGGTCGGGACAGGGTTCGATCAGCCCCAGCATTTT. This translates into CASSMVGTGFDQPQHF.

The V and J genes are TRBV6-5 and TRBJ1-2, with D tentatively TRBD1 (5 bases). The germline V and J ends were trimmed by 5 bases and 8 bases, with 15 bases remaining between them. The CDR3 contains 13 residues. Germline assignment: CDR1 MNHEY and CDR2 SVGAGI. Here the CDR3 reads CASSPRGMWGYTF. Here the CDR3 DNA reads TGTGCCAGCAGTCCTAGGGGAATGTGGGGCTACACCTTC.

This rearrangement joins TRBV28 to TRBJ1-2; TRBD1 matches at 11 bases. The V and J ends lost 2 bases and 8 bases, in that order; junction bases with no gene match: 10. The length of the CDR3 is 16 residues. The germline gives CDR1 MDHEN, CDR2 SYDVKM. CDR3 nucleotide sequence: TGTGCCAGCAGTTTACGTACCGGACAGGGGGCGCGGGGCTACACCTTC. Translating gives CASSLRTGQGARGYTF.

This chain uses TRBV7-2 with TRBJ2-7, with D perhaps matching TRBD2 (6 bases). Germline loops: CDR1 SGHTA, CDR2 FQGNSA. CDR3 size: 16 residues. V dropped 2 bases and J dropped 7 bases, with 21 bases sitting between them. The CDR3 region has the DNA TGTGCCAGCAGCTTAAGAGTAGGAGCGGGTGCGCGGGAGCAGTACTTC. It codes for CASSLRVGAGAREQYF.

CDR3 loop: CASSRLGGENTEAFF. Written as DNA, the CDR3 is TGTGCCAGCTCACGATTGGGAGGGGAGAACACTGAAGCTTTCTTT. V usage is TRBV18 and J usage is TRBJ1-1, with a weak D call TRBD1 (5 bases). V was shortened by 4 bases and J by 1 base, with 13 bases between the two germline ends. Germline-derived CDR1 and CDR2 are KGHSH and LQKENI. The CDR3 covers 15 residues.

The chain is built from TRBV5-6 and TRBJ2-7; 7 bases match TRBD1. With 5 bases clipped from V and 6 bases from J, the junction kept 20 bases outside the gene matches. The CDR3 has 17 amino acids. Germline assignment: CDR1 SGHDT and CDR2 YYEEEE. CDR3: CASSYPGQIGLDGEQYF. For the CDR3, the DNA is TGTGCCAGCAGTTATCCGGGACAGATCGGGTTAGATGGCGAGCAGTACTTC.

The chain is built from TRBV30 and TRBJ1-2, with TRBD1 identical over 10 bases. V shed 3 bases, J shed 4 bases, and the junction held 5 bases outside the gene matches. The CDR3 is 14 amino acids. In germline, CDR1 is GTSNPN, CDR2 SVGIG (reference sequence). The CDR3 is CAWSGTGAAYGYTF. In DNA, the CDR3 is TGTGCCTGGAGCGGGACAGGGGCTGCCTATGGCTACACCTTC.

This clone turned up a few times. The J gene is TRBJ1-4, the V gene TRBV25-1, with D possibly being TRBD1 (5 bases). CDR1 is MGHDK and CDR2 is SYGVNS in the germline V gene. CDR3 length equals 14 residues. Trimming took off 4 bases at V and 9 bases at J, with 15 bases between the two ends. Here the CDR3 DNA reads TGTGCCAGCAGTGCCGCAGGGCTAGGTAAAAAACTGTTTTTT. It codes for CASSAAGLGKKLFF.